This T cell receptor beta chain came from a study of cytomegalovirus exposure and HLA in healthy donors. General study findings and limits: The majority of CMV-associated TCR beta chains were reported as apparently HLA-restricted in a later analysis. Prior analysis indicated that the majority of TCR beta V segments exhibited productivity approximately 90% or approximately 30% of the time.

Healthy bone marrow donors supplied every sample. A word on this clone: Its specificity is unknown. Other DNA sequences in this specimen translate into the identical CDR3.

Use of 60 Vbeta and 13 Jbeta primers characterized the PCR. Original handling: A later analysis counted 65 million to 90 million unique TCR beta chains, some 11 million shared. Measured with immunoSEQ multiplex PCR; TCRdb has only the in-frame clones, and not every one. V and J calls and clone size follow that table, whereas D and trimming were derived from the DNA. This repertoire shows more than 95,000 clones, 65% to 80% found once; its top ten account for over 10%. Germline CDR1 is MNHEY and CDR2 is SMNVEV (reference sequence). The germline V and J ends were trimmed by 6 bases and 4 bases, with 22 bases remaining between them. The length of the CDR3 is 16 residues.

This receptor was taken from a woman between 35 and 50 years old in good health and CMV-seropositive. Material for sequencing was PBMCs. The chain employs TRBV27 and TRBJ2-7; maybe TRBD1 (6 bases). The CDR3 reads CASSLQGGLIVYEQYF. Here the CDR3 DNA reads TGTGCCAGCAGCCTACAAGGGGGTCTCATTGTTTACGAGCAGTACTTC.